Here is one T cell receptor (beta chain) with its context. This entry comes from a study of cytomegalovirus exposure and HLA in healthy donors. This PCR relied on a set of 60 Vbeta primers and 13 Jbeta primers. Sequencing was performed with immunoSEQ multiplex PCR; in TCRdb, only in-frame clones are kept and a portion is missing. The data contain some 130,000 clones, approximately 78% of them singletons. The CDR3 is 20 residues long. Per germline, CDR1 LNHDA and CDR2 SQIVND (reference sequence). Trimming removed 5 bases from V and 5 bases from J; junction bases left unmatched: 26. The V gene is TRBV19, the J gene TRBJ1-2, with 7 positions matching TRBD1. The receptor was derived from a woman aged 50 to 60 in good health and CMV-seropositive. What was sequenced was PBMCs. CDR3 residues: CASSPIGIRDRTSRLYGYTF. CDR3 DNA sequence: TGTGCCAGTAGTCCTATTGGCATCCGGGACAGAACGTCGCGTTTGTATGGCTACACCTTC.